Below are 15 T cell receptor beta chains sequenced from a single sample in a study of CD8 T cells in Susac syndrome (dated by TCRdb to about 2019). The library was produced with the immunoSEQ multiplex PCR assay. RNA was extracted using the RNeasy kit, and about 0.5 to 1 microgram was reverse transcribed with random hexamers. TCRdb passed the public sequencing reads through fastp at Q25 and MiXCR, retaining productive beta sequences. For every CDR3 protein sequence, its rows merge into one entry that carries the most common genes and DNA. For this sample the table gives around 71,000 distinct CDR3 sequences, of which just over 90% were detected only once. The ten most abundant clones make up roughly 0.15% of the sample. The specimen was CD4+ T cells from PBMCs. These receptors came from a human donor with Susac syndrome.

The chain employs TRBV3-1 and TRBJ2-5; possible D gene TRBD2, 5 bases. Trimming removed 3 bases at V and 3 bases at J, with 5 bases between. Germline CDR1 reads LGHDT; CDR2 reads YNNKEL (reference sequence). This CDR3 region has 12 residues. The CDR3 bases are TGTGCCAGCAGCCAGCGGGAAGAGACCCAGTACTTC. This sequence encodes CASSQREETQYF.

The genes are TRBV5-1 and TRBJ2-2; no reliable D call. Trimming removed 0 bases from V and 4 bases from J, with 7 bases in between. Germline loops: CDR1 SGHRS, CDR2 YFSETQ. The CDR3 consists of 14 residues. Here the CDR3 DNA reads TGCGCCAGCAGCTTGGAGGGAACCACCGGGGAGCTGTTTTTT. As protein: CASSLEGTTGELFF.

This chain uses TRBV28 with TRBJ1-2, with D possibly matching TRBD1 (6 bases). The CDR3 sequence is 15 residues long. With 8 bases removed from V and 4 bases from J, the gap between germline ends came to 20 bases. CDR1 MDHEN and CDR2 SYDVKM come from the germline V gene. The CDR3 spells CASEDSGEDGYGYTF. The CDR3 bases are TGTGCCAGCGAGGACAGCGGAGAGGATGGCTATGGCTACACCTTC.

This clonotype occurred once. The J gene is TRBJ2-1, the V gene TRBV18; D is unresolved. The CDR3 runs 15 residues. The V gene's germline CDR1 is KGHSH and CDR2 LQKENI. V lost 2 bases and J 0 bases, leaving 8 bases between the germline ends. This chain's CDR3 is CASSPGRSSYNEQFF. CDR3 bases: TGTGCCAGCTCACCAGGTCGATCCTCCTACAATGAGCAGTTCTTC.

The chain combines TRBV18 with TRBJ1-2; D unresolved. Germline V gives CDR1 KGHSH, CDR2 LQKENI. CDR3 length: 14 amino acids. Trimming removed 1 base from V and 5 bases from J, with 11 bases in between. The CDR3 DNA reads TGTGCCAGCTCACCACTCGAAGGGAATTATGGCTACACCTTC. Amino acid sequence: CASSPLEGNYGYTF.

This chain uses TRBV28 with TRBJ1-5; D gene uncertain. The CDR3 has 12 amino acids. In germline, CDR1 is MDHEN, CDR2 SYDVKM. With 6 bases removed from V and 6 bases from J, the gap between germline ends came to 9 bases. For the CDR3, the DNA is TGTGCCAGCAGCTCCGACCCTCAGCCCCAGCATTTT. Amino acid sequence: CASSSDPQPQHF.

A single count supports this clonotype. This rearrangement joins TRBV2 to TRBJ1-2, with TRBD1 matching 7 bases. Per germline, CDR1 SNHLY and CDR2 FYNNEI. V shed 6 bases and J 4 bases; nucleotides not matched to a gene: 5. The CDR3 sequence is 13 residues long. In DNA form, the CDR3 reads TGTGCCAGCAGGGCCGACAGGGTCTATGGCTACACCTTC. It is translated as CASRADRVYGYTF.

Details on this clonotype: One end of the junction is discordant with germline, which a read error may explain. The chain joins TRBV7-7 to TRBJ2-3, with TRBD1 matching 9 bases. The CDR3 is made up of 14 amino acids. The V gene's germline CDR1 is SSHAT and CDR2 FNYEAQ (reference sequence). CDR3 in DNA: TGTGCTAGCAGCCCTAGGACAGGGGCAGATACGCAGTATTTT. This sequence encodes CASSPRTGADTQYF.

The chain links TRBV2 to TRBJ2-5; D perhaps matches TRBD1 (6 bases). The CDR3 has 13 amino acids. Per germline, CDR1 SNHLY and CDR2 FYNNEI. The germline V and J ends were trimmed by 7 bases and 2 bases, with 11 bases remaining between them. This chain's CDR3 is CASTRTEQETQYF. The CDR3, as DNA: TGTGCCAGCACCCGGACAGAGCAAGAGACCCAGTACTTC. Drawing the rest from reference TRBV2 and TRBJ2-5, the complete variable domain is EPEVTQTPSHQVTQMGQEVILRCVPISNHLYFYWYRQILGQKVEFLVSFYNNEISEKSEIFDDQFSVERPDGSNFTLKIRSTKLEDSAMYFCASTRTEQETQYFGPGTRLLVL.

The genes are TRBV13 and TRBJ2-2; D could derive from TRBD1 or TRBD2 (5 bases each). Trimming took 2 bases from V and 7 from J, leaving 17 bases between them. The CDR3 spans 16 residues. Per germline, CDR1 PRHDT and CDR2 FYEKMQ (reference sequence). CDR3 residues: CASSLSGWGYDGELFF. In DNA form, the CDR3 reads TGTGCCAGCAGCTTATCGGGCTGGGGGTATGACGGGGAGCTGTTTTTT. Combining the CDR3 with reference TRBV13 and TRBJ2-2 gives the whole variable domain AAGVIQSPRHLIKEKRETATLKCYPIPRHDTVYWYQQGPGQDPQFLISFYEKMQSDKGSIPDRFSAQQFSDYHSELNMSSLELGDSALYFCASSLSGWGYDGELFFGEGSRLTVL.

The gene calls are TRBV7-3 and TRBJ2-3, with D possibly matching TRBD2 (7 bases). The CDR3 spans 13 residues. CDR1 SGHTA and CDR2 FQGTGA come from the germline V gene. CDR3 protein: CASGRGPQDTQYF. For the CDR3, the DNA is TGTGCTAGCGGGCGGGGGCCCCAGGATACGCAGTATTTT.

The CDR3 here is CASSLGQGPATGTGELFF. In DNA, the CDR3 is TGCGCCAGCAGCCTGGGGCAGGGACCCGCTACGGGCACCGGGGAGCTGTTTTTT. The genes are TRBV4-3 and TRBJ2-2; D possibly matches TRBD1 or TRBD2 (5 bases each). From germline, CDR1 is LGHNA and CDR2 YSLEER. V was clipped by 4 bases and J by 4 bases, with 22 bases between them. The CDR3 runs to 18 residues.

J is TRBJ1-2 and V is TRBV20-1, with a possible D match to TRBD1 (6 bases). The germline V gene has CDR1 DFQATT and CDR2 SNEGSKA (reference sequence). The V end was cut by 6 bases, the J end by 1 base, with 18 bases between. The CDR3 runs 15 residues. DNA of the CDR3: TGCAGTGCGTCATACAGGGATACCGTTAACTATGGCTACACCTTC. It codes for CSASYRDTVNYGYTF.

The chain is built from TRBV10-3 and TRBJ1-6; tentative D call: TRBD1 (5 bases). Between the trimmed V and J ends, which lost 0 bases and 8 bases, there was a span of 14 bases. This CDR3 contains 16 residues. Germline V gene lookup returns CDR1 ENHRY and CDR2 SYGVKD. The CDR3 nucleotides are TGTGCCATCAGTGAGTCGACGGGGCGTGGGTATTCACCCCTCCACTTT. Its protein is CAISESTGRGYSPLHF.

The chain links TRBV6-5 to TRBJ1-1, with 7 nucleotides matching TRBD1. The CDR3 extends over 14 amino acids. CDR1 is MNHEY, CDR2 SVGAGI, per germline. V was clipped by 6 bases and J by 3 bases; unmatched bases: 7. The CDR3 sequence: CASRNQGDHTEAFF. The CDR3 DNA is TGTGCCAGCAGAAACCAGGGGGACCACACTGAAGCTTTCTTT.